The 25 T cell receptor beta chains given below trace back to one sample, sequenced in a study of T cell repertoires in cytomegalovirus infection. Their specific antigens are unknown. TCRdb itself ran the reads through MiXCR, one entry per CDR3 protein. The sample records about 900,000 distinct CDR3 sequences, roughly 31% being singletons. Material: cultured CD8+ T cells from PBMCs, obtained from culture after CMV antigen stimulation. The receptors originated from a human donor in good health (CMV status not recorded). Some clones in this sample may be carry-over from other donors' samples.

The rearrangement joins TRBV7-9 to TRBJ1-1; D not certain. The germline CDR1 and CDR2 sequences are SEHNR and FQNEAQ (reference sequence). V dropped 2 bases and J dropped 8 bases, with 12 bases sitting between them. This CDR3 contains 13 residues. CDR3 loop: CASSLRTVYEAFF. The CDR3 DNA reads TGTGCCAGCAGCTTACGGACGGTTTACGAAGCTTTCTTT.

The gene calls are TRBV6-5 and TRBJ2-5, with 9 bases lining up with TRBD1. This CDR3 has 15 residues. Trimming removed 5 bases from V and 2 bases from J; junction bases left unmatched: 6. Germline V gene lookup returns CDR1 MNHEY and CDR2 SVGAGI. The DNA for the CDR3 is TGTGCCAGCAGTGCCCTGGGACAGGGACAAGAGACCCAGTACTTC. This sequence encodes CASSALGQGQETQYF.

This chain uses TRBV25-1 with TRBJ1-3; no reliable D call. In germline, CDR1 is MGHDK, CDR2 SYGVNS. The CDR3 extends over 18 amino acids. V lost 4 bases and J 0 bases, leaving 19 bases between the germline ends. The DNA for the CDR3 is TGTGCCAGCAGTGGGCATAGGGAACCTCGGGGCTCTGGAAACACCATATATTTT. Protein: CASSGHREPRGSGNTIYF.

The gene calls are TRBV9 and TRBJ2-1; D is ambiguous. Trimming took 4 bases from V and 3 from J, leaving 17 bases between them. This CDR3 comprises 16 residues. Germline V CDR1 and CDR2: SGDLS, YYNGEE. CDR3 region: CASSFRLGPVYNEQFF. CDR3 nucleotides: TGTGCCAGCAGCTTCCGTTTAGGACCGGTCTACAATGAGCAGTTCTTC.

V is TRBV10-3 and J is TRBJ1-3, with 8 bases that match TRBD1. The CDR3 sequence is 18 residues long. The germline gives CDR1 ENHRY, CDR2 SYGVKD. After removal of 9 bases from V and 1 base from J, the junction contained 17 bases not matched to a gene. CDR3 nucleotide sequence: TGTGCCATTCTGGCCCGGACAGGGCAAAACTTTTCTGGAAACACCATATATTTT. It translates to CAILARTGQNFSGNTIYF.

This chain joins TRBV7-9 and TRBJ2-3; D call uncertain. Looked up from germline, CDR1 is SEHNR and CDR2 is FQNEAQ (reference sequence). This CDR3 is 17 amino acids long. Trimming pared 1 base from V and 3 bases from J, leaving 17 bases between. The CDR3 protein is CASSLEVSKRLTDTQYF. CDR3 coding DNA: TGTGCCAGCAGCTTAGAAGTCTCTAAACGGTTGACAGATACGCAGTATTTT.

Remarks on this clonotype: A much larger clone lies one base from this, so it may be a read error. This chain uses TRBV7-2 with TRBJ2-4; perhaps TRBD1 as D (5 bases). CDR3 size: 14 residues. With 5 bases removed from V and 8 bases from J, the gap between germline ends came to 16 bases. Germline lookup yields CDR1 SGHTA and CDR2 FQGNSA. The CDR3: CASSPRLGLDIQYF. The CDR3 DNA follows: TGTGCCAGCAGCCCTCGACTGGGGCTGGACATTCAGTACTTC.

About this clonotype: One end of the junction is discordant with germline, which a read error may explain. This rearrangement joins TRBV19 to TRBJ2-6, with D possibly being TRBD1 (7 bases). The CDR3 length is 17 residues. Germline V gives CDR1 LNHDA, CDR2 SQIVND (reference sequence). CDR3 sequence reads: CASSRGDSSTGVNVLTF. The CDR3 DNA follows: TGTGCCAGTAGTAGGGGGGACAGTTCAACTGGGGTCAACGTCCTGACTTTC.

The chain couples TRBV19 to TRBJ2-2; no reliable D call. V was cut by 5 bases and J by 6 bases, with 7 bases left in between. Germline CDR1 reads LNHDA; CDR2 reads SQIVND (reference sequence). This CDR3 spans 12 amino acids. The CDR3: CASSWSPGELFF. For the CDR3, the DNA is TGTGCCAGTAGTTGGTCTCCCGGGGAGCTGTTTTTT.

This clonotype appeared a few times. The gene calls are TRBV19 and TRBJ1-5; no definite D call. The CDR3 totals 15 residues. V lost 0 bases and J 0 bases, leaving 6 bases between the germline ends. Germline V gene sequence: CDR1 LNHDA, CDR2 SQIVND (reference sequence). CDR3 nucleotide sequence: TGTGCCAGTAGTATAGATGGATATAGCAATCAGCCCCAGCATTTT. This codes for CASSIDGYSNQPQHF. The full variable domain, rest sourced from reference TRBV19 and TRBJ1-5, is DGGITQSPKYLFRKEGQNVTLSCEQNLNHDAMYWYRQDPGQGLRLIYYSQIVNDFQKGDIAEGYSVSREKKESFPLTVTSAQKNPTAFYLCASSIDGYSNQPQHFGDGTRLSIL.

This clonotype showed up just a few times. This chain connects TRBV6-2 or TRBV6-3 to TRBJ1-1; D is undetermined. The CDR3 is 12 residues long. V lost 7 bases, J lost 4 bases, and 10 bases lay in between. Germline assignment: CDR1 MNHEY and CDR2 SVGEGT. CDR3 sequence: CASTTEPTEAFF. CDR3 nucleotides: TGTGCCAGCACCACGGAGCCCACTGAAGCTTTCTTT.

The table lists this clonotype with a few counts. CDR3 sequence: CASKEGGQGDEQYF. In DNA, the CDR3 is TGCGCCAGCAAGGAGGGGGGACAGGGTGACGAGCAGTACTTC. The V and J genes are TRBV23-1 and TRBJ2-7, with 9 bases aligning to TRBD1. TRBV23-1 is marked as an open reading frame, function uncertain. Losses at the gene ends were 7 bases for V and 5 bases for J; bases not matched to a gene: 9. The length of the CDR3 is 14 residues.

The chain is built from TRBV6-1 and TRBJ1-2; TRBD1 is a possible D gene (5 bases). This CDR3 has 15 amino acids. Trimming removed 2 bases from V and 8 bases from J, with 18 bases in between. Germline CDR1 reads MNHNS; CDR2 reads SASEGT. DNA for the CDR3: TGTGCCAGCAGTGAAAGCAAGGGGCGGAGGTTGGGCTACACCTTC. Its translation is CASSESKGRRLGYTF.

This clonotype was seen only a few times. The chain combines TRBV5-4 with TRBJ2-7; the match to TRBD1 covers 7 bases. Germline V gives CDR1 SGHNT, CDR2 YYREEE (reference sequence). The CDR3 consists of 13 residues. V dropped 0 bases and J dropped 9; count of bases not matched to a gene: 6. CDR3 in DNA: TGTGCCAGCAGCTTGGAGGGGGCTAGGCCGCAGTACGTC. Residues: CASSLEGARPQYV.

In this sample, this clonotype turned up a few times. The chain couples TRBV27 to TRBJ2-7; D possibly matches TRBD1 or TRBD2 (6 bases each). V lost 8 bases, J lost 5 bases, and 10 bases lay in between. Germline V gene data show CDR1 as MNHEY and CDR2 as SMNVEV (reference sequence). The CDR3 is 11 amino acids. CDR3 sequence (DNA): TGTGCCAGCGGGGGGCTCAACGAGCAGTACTTC. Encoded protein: CASGGLNEQYF.

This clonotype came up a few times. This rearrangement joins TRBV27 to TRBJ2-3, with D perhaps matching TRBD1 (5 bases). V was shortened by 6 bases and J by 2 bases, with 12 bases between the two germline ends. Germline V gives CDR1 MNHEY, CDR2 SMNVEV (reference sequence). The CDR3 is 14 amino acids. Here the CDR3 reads CASSQAGFTDTQYF. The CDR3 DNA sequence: TGTGCCAGCAGCCAGGCAGGGTTCACAGATACGCAGTATTTT.

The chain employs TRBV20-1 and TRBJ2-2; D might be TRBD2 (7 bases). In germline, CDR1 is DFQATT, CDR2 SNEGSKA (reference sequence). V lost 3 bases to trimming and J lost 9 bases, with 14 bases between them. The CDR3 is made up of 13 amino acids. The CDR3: CSASIGGERELFF. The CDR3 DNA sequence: TGCAGTGCTAGCATAGGGGGGGAGAGGGAGCTGTTTTTT.

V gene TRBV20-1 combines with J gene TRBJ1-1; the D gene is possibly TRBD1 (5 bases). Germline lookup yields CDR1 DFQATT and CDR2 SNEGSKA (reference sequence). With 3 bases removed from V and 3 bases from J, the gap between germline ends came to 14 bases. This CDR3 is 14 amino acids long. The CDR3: CSASIWGDDTEAFF. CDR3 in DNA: TGCAGTGCTAGTATTTGGGGGGACGACACTGAAGCTTTCTTT.

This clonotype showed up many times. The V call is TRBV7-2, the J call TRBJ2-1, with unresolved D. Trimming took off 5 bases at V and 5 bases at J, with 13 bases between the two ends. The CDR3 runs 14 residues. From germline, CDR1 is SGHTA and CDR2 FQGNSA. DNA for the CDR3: TGTGCCAGCAGCACCCGGGCAGAACACAATGAGCAGTTCTTC. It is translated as CASSTRAEHNEQFF.

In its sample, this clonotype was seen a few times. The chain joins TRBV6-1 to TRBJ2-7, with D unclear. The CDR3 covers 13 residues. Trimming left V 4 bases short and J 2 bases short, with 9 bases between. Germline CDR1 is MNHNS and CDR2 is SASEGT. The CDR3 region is CASSVGITYEQYF. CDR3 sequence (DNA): TGTGCCAGCAGTGTAGGCATAACCTACGAGCAGTACTTC.

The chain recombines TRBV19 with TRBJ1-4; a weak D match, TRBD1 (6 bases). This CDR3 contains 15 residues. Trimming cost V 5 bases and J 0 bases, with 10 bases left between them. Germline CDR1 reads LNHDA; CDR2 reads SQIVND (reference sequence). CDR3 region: CASSDGQSTNEKLFF. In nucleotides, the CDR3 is TGTGCCAGTAGTGACGGACAGTCAACTAATGAAAAACTGTTTTTT.

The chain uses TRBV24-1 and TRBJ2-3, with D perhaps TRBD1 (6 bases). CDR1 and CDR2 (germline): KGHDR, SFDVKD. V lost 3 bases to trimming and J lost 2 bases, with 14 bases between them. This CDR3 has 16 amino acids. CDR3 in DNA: TGTGCCACCAGTGATACCCGGGACACCTCCACAGATACGCAGTATTTT. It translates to CATSDTRDTSTDTQYF.

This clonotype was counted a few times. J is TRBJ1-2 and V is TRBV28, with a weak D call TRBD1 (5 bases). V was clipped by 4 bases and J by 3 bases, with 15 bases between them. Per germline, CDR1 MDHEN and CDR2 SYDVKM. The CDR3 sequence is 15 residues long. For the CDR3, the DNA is TGTGCCAGCAGTTCCACAGGTTGGGAGTACTATGGCTACACCTTC. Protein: CASSSTGWEYYGYTF.

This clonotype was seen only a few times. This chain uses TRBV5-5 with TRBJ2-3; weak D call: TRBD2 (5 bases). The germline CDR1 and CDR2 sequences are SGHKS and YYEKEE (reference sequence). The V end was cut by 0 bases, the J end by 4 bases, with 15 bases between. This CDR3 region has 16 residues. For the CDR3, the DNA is TGTGCCAGCAGCTTGGAAAAGCCCCGGGGTGCAGATACGCAGTATTTT. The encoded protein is CASSLEKPRGADTQYF.

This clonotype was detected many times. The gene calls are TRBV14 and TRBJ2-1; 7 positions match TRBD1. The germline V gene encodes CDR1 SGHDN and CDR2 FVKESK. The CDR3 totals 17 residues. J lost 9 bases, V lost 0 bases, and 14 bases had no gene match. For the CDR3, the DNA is TGTGCCAGCAGCCAAGATCACCCCAGGGGGTTCTTAGGTGAGCAGTTCTTC. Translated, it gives CASSQDHPRGFLGEQFF.